What follows is one TCR beta chain and its context. Its antigen is not known. This entry is derived from a study of beta chain features in type 1 diabetes. Study outcomes and limitations: Moderate but significant shortening of TCRB CDR3s was recorded in all four CD4+ subsets from Type 1 diabetes patients. Compared to healthy donors, patients appeared to have naive, central memory and Treg TCRB repertoires that were more alike.

The isolated RNA, all of it, was reverse transcribed, so expressed TCRB transcripts were what got sequenced. Here immunoSEQ multiplex PCR was the method, and the copy in TCRdb shows in-frame clones only, minus some. Of hundreds of thousands of clones in the sample, over 11% are singletons; the top ten hold 0.03% to 0.04%. The sequenced material came from naive CD4+ T cells from blood. The TCR sequence derives from a man in his late teens or twenties with type 1 diabetes.

The DNA for the CDR3 is TGTGCCAGCAGTTACCACGACAGCTTACCCTACGAGCAGTACTTC. This sequence encodes CASSYHDSLPYEQYF. The chain links TRBV6-5 to TRBJ2-7; possible D gene TRBD1, 5 bases. This CDR3 spans 15 amino acids. Trimming took 2 bases from V and 2 from J, leaving 13 bases between them. The V gene's germline CDR1 is MNHEY and CDR2 SVGAGI.